These 4 T cell receptor beta chains originate from one sample sequenced in a study of T-cell reconstitution after alpha-beta-depleted transplantation in children. Researchers prepared the TCRbeta library using unique molecular identifiers, the study reports. TCRdb itself ran the PCR reads through MiXCR, one entry per CDR3 protein. The sample consists of about a million distinct CDR3 sequences, roughly 29% of them appearing once. The material was PBMCs, mostly from graft donor cells, obtained 360 days after TCRalphabeta/CD19-depleted stem cell transplant. These TCRs come from a boy younger than two who had a stem cell transplant for SCID, so the T cells may come from the graft donor.

Notes on this clonotype: The junction and the germline gene differ at one end; a read error may be behind it. This chain joins TRBV5-1 and TRBJ2-5; tentative D call: TRBD1 (6 bases). In germline, CDR1 is SGHRS, CDR2 YFSETQ. The CDR3 runs 14 residues. The chain's CDR3 is CDSSLVVRGETQYF. The DNA for the CDR3 is TGCGACAGCAGCTTGGTCGTCAGGGGAGAGACCCAGTACTTC.

The V call is TRBV2, the J call TRBJ1-3, with 7 bases fitting TRBD1. Germline loops: CDR1 SNHLY, CDR2 FYNNEI. This CDR3 spans 15 amino acids. Trimming removed 7 bases from V and 2 bases from J; junction bases left unmatched: 8. CDR3 nucleotide sequence: TGTGCCAGCACTGGACAGGAGACTCCTGGAAACACCATATATTTT. Translating it yields CASTGQETPGNTIYF.

The genes are TRBV19 and TRBJ1-2; TRBD1 is a possible D gene (5 bases). The CDR3 length is 14 residues. V lost 4 bases and J lost 5, with 14 bases in between. Germline values: CDR1 LNHDA, CDR2 SQIVND (reference sequence). This CDR3 reads CASSTLQETYGYTF. DNA for the CDR3: TGTGCCAGTAGTACCCTACAGGAAACGTATGGCTACACCTTC. Filled out from reference TRBV19 and TRBJ1-2, the complete variable domain reads DGGITQSPKYLFRKEGQNVTLSCEQNLNHDAMYWYRQDPGQGLRLIYYSQIVNDFQKGDIAEGYSVSREKKESFPLTVTSAQKNPTAFYLCASSTLQETYGYTFGSGTRLTVV.

This clonotype was counted between two and nine times. This chain joins TRBV5-1 and TRBJ1-1; D might be TRBD1 (6 bases). Germline CDR1 is SGHRS and CDR2 is YFSETQ. V lost 0 bases and J lost 4, with 10 bases in between. CDR3 length: 14 amino acids. As DNA, the CDR3 is TGCGCCAGCAGCTTGGGCCCAGGGGTCACTGAAGCTTTCTTT. Amino acid sequence: CASSLGPGVTEAFF.